This T cell receptor beta chain came from a study of beta chain features in type 1 diabetes. The study's findings and limits: Naive, central memory and regulatory TCRB repertoires appeared more similar among patients than healthy donors. Moderately but significantly shorter TCRB CDR3s were found in Type 1 diabetes patients in all four CD4+ subsets.

Each of the sorted populations had a purity greater than 95%. Trimming removed 2 bases at V and 2 bases at J, with 4 bases between. The CDR3 spans 13 residues. The germline V gene encodes CDR1 SGDLS and CDR2 YYNGEE. The whole isolated RNA underwent reverse transcription, so sequencing captured expressed TCRB transcripts. Approximately 3.7 million reads per sample on average were obtained from naive, central memory and regulatory T cell samples. Clones were read by immunoSEQ multiplex PCR, and TCRdb kept only the in-frame ones, dropping some. This table holds almost 350,000 clones, 7.5% to 9% found once. Turning to this clone: Antigen specificity is unknown. Other DNA sequences from this sample encode an identical CDR3 as well.

V is TRBV9 and J is TRBJ2-2; the D is unclear. This receptor was identified in a woman aged 18 to 35 in good health. Sequenced material: central memory CD4+ T cells from blood. Written as DNA, the CDR3 is TGTGCCAGCAGCGTCCGAAACACCGGGGAGCTGTTTTTT. Its protein is CASSVRNTGELFF.